What follows describes a single TCR beta chain. Its antigen is currently unknown. Compared with germline, one end of the junction differs, possibly owing to a read error. Method: immunoSEQ multiplex PCR; TCRdb's copy keeps in-frame clones and lacks some. The table includes tens of thousands of clones, under 98% detected once. The data originate from a study of siplizumab effects on memory and regulatory T cells. CDR1 SGHNT and CDR2 YYREEE come from the germline V gene (reference sequence). The CDR3 has 13 amino acids. The study, taken as a whole, reports: Neither a naive nor a memory phenotype was assignable to roughly 80-96% of proliferating CD4+ or CD8+ clones.

This chain joins TRBV5-4 and TRBJ2-5; TRBD1 matches 9 bases. Sequencing used naive CD4+ T cells sorted from blood. The clonotype was recovered from a human donor in good health. CDR3 amino acids: CASSSQGAETRYF. The CDR3 nucleotides read TGTGCCAGCAGCTCACAGGGGGCGGAGACCCGGTACTTC.